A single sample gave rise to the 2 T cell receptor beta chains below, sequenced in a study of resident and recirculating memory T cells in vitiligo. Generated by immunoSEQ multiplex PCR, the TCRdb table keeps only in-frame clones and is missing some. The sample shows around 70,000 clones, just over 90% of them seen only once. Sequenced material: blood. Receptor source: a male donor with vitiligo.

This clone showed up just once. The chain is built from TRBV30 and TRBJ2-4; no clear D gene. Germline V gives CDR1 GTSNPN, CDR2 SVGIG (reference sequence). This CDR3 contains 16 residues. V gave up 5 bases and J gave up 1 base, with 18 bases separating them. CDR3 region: CAWLGPEVGAKNIQYF. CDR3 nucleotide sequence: TGTGCCTGGCTCGGCCCCGAGGTCGGGGCCAAAAACATTCAGTACTTC.

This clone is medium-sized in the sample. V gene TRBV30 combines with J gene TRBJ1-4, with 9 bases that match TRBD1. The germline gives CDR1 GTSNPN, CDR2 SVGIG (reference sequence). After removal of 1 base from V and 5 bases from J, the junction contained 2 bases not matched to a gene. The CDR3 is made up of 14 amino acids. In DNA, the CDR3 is TGTGCCTGGAGTGGCGGGACAGGGAATGAAAAACTGTTTTTT. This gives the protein CAWSGGTGNEKLFF. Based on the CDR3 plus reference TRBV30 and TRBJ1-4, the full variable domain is SQTIHQWPATLVQPVGSPLSLECTVEGTSNPNLYWYRQAAGRGLQLLFYSVGIGQISSEVPQNLSASRPQDRQFILSSKKLLLSDSGFYLCAWSGGTGNEKLFFGSGTQLSVL.